Below, one TCR beta chain is given with its context. The antigen remains unidentified. A much larger clone differs from this one at a single base, so this may be a read error. The conserved phenylalanine or tryptophan is not found at the CDR3 terminus, so this likely reflects a read error. MiXCR, run by TCRdb on the PCR reads, gives a single entry per CDR3 protein. The sample lists 85,000 to 100,000 distinct CDR3 sequences; about 24% were seen once. The sample belongs to a study of molecular identifiers for immune sequencing clone quantification. Whole-study findings and limits: Sizes of highly expanded clones could be underestimated through identical TCRs sharing a barcode. Even with some 990,000 naive cells present, spiked Jurkat TCR RNA from one cell was reportedly detectable.

Between the trimmed V and J ends, which lost 5 bases and 3 bases, there was a span of 11 bases. The CDR3 spans 14 residues. CDR1 and CDR2 from the germline V gene are SGHVS and FQNEAQ. The TCR originated in a human donor in good health. Some libraries in this study had Jurkat cell RNA spiked in. Sample: naive CD8+ T cells from blood, with Jurkat cell RNA spiked in. Subset: FACS-sorted CD8+CD4-CCR7+CD45RA+ naive T cells. This chain links TRBV7-8 with TRBJ1-5, with D hard to call. DNA for the CDR3: TGTGCCAGCAGCCCCCGACACGACAATCAGCCCCAGCATGTT. It encodes CASSPRHDNQPQHV.